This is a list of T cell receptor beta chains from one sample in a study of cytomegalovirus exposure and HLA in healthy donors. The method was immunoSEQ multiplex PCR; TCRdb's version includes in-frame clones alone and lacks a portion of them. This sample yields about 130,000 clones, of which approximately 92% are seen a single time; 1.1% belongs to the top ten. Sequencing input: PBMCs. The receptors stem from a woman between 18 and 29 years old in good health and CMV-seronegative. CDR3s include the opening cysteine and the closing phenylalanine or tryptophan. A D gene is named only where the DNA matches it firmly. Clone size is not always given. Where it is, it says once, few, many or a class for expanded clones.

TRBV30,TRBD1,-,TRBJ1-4,TGTGCCTGGAGGGACAGGGGTTGGGATAATGAAAAACTGTTTTTT,CAWRDRGWDNEKLFF
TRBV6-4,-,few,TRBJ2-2,TGTGCCAGCAGCCAGAGAGGGGGGGCCACCGGGGAGCTGTTTTTT,CASSQRGGATGELFF
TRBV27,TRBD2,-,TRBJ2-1,TGTGCCAGCAGTTTCCGGGAGGAGCACAATGAGCAGTTCTTC,CASSFREEHNEQFF
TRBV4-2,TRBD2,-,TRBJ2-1,TGTGCCAGCGCCCGGGCTAGCGGGAACAATGAGCAGTTCTTC,CASARASGNNEQFF
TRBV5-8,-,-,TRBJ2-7,TGTGCCAGCAGCTTGCGGCAGGTCGCCTCGTACGAGCAGTACTTC,CASSLRQVASYEQYF
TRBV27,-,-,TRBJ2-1,TGTGCCAGCAGTTTATCGAGGAGACCCAGTAATGAGCAGTTCTTC,CASSLSRRPSNEQFF
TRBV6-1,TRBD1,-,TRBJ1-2,TGTGCCGTGGGACAGGGATTAGGCTACACCTTC,CAVGQGLGYTF
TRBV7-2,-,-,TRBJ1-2,TGTGCCAGCAGCCCCGCGGGCTCTGCGGGCTATGGCTACACCTTC,CASSPAGSAGYGYTF
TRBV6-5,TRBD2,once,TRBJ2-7,TGTGCCAGCAGTTACGCGGGGGGGTCTGCCTACGAGCAGTACTTC,CASSYAGGSAYEQYF
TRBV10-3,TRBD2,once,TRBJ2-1,TGTGCCATCAGACTAGCGGGACTGGGCGAGCAGTTCTTC,CAIRLAGLGEQFF
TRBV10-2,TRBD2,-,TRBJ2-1,TGCGCCAGCCTGGGGAGGGGCAACAATGAGCAGTTCTTC,CASLGRGNNEQFF
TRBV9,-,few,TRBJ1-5,TGTGCCAGCAGCGCTGCCGGGGGGAATCAGCCCCAGCATTTT,CASSAAGGNQPQHF
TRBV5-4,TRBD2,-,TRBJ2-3,TGTGCCAGCAGCCCTTCGGGCGGGGGAAGCACAGATACGCAGTATTTT,CASSPSGGGSTDTQYF
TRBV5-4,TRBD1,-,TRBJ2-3,TGTGCCAGCAGCTCGACGACAGGGGTCGGGGAAACAGATACGCAGTATTTT,CASSSTTGVGETDTQYF
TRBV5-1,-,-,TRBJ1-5,TGCGCCAGCAGCTTGGGAGTGGGCAATCAGCCCCAGCATTTT,CASSLGVGNQPQHF
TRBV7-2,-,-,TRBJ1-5,TGTGCCAGCAGCTTGAGAGGACAGATTTATCAGCCCCAGCATTTT,CASSLRGQIYQPQHF
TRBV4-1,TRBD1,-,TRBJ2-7,TGCGCCAGCAGCCATGACAGGGGAAACTACGAGCAGTACTTC,CASSHDRGNYEQYF
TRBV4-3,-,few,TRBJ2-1,TGCGCCAGCAGCCAAGAATTACTAGTTGTCTATGAGCAGTTCTTC,CASSQELLVVYEQFF
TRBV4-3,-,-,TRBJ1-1,TGCGCCAGCAGCCGCCAGGGGCACATGAACACTGAAGCTTTCTTT,CASSRQGHMNTEAFF
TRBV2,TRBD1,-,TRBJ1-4,TGTGCCAGCAGTGACAGGGGGTTCTATAATGAAAAACTGTTTTTT,CASSDRGFYNEKLFF
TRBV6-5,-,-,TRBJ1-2,TGTGCCAGCAGCAAAAGCCGACTTGACAACTATGGCTACACCTTC,CASSKSRLDNYGYTF
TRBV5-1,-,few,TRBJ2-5,TGCGCCAGCAGCTCGAACACGCAAGAGACCCAGTACTTC,CASSSNTQETQYF
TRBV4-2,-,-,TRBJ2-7,TGTGCCAGCAGCCCGGACAGCTACGAGCAGTACTTC,CASSPDSYEQYF
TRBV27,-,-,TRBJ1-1,TGTGCCAGCAGTTCCAGAAGGGGGGGAGGCACTGAAGCTTTCTTT,CASSSRRGGGTEAFF
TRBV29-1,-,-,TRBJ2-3,TGCAGCGTTAATAAAGGGGGGGGCCCCACAGATACGCAGTATTTT,CSVNKGGGPTDTQYF
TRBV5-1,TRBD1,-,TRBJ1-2,TGCGCCAGCAGCCGCGGGACAGGGGTCTTTGGCTACACCTTC,CASSRGTGVFGYTF
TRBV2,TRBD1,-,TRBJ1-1,TGTGCCAGCAGTGAGGATATACAGGGGTTGGGAGCTTTCTTT,CASSEDIQGLGAFF
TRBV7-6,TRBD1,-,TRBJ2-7,TGTGCCAGCAGCTCATTGGACAGGGGGAATTTCTACGAGCAGTACTTC,CASSSLDRGNFYEQYF
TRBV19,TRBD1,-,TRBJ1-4,TGTGCCAGTGGACAGGTCCCAACTAATGAAAAACTGTTTTTT,CASGQVPTNEKLFF
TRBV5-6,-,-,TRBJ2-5,TGTGCCAGCAGCTTGGGCCAGGTACCCCAAGAGACCCAGTACTTC,CASSLGQVPQETQYF
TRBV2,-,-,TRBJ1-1,TGTGCCAGCAGTGGGGCCGACAGGAAGGCTGAAGCTTTCTTT,CASSGADRKAEAFF
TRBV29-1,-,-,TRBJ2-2,TGCAGCGCCCCGAGGGGGATGACCGGGGAGCTGTTTTTT,CSAPRGMTGELFF
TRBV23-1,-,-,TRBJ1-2,TGCGCCAGCACCCTACCGGGGAAACTTCGTGGCTACACCTTC,CASTLPGKLRGYTF
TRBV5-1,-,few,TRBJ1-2,TGCGCCAGCAGCCGGCAGGCAAGCGGACCTAACTATGGCTACACCTTC,CASSRQASGPNYGYTF
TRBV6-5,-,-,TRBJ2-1,TGTGCCAGCAGTTACTCAGGGGGCTCCTACAATGAGCAGTTCTTC,CASSYSGGSYNEQFF
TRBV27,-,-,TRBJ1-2,TGTGCCAGCAGTTATAACCCAGCTAACTATGGCTACACCTTC,CASSYNPANYGYTF
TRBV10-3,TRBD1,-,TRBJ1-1,TGTGCCATCCGCGGGACAGAACTCACTGAAGCTTTCTTT,CAIRGTELTEAFF
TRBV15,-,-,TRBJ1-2,TGTGCCACCAGCAGAGATCTGGGTGAGGCCTATGGCTACACCTTC,CATSRDLGEAYGYTF
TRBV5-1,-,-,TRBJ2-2,TGCGCCAGCAGCTTCAGGGTCAACGAGGAGCTGTTTTTT,CASSFRVNEELFF
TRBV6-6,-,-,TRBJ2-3,TGTGCCAGCAGTAGAAAATCGGGACTGTCGGGAGATACGCAGTATTTT,CASSRKSGLSGDTQYF
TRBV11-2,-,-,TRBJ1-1,TGTGCCAGCAGCTTAGATTCAGGGTTCGGTCCTAGCACTGAAGCTTTCTTT,CASSLDSGFGPSTEAFF
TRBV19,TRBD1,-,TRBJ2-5,TGTGCCAGTAGTATCGGACAGGGGGCGATGGAGACCCAGTACTTC,CASSIGQGAMETQYF
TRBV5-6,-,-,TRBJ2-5,TGTGCCAGCAGCCCGTCGGGAGAGACCCAGTACTTC,CASSPSGETQYF
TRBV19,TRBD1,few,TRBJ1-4,TGTGCCAGTATCAGAGAGACGGGACAGGGGGCCGGTAATGAAAAACTGTTTTTT,CASIRETGQGAGNEKLFF
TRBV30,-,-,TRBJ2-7,TGTGCCTGGGCCCTAGGGGTCGAGCAGTACTTC,CAWALGVEQYF
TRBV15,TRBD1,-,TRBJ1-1,TGTGCCACCAGCAGGGACTCCGGGACAGTAACGAACACTGAAGCTTTCTTT,CATSRDSGTVTNTEAFF
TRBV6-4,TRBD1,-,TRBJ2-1,TGTGCCAGCAGGAGTAGTCTGGGACAGGGGGCGGCTGAGCAGTTCTTC,CASRSSLGQGAAEQFF
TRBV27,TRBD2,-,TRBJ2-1,TGTGCCAGCAGTTTAAGGTTTCCTATAAGGACTAGCGGGAGATCCTACAATGAGCAGTTCTTC,CASSLRFPIRTSGRSYNEQFF
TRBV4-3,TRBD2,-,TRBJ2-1,TGCGCCAGCAGCCGGGGAGATAGCGGGAACTATCCGTTCTTC,CASSRGDSGNYPFF
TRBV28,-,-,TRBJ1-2,TGTGCCAGCAGTTTTCAATCTGGGGCTGGCTACACCTTC,CASSFQSGAGYTF
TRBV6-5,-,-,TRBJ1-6,TGTGCCAGCAGTTGGGAAGCGGTTAATTCACCCCTCCACTTT,CASSWEAVNSPLHF
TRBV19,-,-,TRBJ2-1,TGTGCCAGTAGTCCAGACTTGAACTACAATGAGCAGTTCTTC,CASSPDLNYNEQFF
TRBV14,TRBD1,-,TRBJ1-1,TGTGCCAGCAGCCTAACAGGGGCAGGGAGAGCTTTCTTT,CASSLTGAGRAFF
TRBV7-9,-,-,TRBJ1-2,TGTGCCAGCAGCTTCGGGGGGAACTATGGCTACACCTTC,CASSFGGNYGYTF
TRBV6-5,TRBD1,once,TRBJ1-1,TGTGCCAGCAGGACAGGGGTGAACACTGAAGCTTTCTTT,CASRTGVNTEAFF
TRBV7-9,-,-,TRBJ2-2,TGTGCCAGCAGCTTAGCCGTTACCGGGGAGCTGTTTTTT,CASSLAVTGELFF
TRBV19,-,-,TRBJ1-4,TGTGCCAGTAACGGGGTGGATGCAACTAATGAAAAACTGTTTTTT,CASNGVDATNEKLFF
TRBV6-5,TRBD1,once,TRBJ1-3,TGTGCCAGCAGTCAGGGGGCGGACACCATATATTTT,CASSQGADTIYF
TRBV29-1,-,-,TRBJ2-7,TGCAGCGTTGACAGGTCGGGGAGCGGGTACGAGCAGTACTTC,CSVDRSGSGYEQYF